This T cell receptor (beta chain) was retrieved from a study of beta chain features in type 1 diabetes. As every portion of the isolated RNA was reverse transcribed, the sequencing read expressed TCRB transcripts. Produced via immunoSEQ multiplex PCR; TCRdb's table is partial and in-frame only. The profile shows under 900,000 clones, roughly a sixth of them singletons. Germline-derived CDR1 and CDR2 are LNHNV and YYDKDF (reference sequence). The CDR3 has 15 residues. Trimming left V 8 bases short and J 3 bases short, with 18 bases between. The specimen was naive CD4+ T cells from blood. This sequence was found in a woman between 18 and 29 years old in good health. The chain is built from TRBV15 and TRBJ2-3; D is undetermined. CDR3 nucleotide sequence: TGTGCCACCGGGCTTGACAAGGGCCCGACAGATACGCAGTATTTT. Amino acids: CATGLDKGPTDTQYF. The complete variable domain, with remaining parts taken from reference TRBV15 and TRBJ2-3, reads DAMVIQNPRYQVTQFGKPVTLSCSQTLNHNVMYWYQQKSSQAPKLLFHYYDKDFNNEADTPDNFQSRRPNTSFCFLDIRSPGLGDTAMYLCATGLDKGPTDTQYFGPGTRLTVL.